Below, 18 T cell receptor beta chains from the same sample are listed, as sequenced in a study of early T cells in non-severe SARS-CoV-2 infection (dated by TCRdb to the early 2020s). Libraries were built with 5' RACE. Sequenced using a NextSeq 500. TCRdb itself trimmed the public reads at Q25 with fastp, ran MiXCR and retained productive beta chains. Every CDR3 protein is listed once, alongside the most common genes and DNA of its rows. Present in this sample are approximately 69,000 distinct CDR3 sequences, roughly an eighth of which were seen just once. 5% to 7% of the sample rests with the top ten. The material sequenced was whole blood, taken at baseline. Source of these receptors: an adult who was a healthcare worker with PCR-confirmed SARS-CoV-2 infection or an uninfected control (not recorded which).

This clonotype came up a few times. CDR3 bases: TGCAGCGTTGTAGCGGGGGCCGGGGAGCTGTTTTTT. Translation: CSVVAGAGELFF. J is TRBJ2-2 and V is TRBV29-1, with 9 bases fitting TRBD2. Trimming cost V 4 bases and J 6 bases; bases outside gene matches: 0. The V gene's germline CDR1 is SQVTM and CDR2 ANQGSEA. This CDR3 has 12 residues.

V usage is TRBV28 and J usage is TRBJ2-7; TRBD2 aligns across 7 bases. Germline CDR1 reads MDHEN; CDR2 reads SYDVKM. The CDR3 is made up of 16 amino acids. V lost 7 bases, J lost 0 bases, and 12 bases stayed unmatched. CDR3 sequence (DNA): TGTGCCAGCACCCCCCCCTGGGGAGGGGACTCCTACGAGCAGTACTTC. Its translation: CASTPPWGGDSYEQYF.

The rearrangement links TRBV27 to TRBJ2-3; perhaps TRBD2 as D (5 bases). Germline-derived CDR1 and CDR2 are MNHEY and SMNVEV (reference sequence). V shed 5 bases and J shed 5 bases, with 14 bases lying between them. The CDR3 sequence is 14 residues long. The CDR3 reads CASSRSREIDTQYF. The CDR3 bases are TGTGCCAGCAGTCGCTCGAGGGAAATAGATACGCAGTATTTT.

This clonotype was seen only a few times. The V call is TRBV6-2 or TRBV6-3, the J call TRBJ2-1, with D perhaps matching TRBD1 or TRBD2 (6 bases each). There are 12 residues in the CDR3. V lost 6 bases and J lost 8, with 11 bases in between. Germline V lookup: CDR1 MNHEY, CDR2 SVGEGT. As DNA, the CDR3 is TGTGCCAGCAGACGGGGGACACATGAGCAGTTCTTC. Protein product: CASRRGTHEQFF.

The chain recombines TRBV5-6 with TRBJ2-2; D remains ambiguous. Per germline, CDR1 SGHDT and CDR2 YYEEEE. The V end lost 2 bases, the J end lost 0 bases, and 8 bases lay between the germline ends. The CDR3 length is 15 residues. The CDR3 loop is CASSFGVANTGELFF. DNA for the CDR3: TGTGCCAGCAGCTTCGGAGTAGCGAACACCGGGGAGCTGTTTTTT.

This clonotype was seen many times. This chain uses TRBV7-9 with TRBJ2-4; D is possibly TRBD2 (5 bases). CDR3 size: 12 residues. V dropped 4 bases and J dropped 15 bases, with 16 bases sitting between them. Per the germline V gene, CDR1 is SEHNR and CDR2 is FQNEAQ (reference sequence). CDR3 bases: TGTGCCAGCAGCTCAAACCCGGGAACTCTGTACTTC. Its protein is CASSSNPGTLYF. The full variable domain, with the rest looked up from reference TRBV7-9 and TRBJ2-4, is DTGVSQNPRHKITKRGQNVTFRCDPISEHNRLYWYRQTLGQGPEFLTYFQNEAQLEKSRLLSDRFSAERPKGSFSTLEIQRTEQGDSAMYLCASSSNPGTLYFGAGTRLSVL.

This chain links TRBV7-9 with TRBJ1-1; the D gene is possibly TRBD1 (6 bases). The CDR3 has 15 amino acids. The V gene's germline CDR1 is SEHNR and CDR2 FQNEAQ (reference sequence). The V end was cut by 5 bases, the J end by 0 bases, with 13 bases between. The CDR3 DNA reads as TGTGCCAGCAGCATATCGGACAGTTTGAACACTGAAGCTTTCTTT. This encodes CASSISDSLNTEAFF.

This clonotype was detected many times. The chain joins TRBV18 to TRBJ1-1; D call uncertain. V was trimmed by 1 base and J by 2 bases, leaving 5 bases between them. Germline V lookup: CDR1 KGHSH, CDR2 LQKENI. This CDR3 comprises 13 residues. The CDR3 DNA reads TGTGCCAGCTCACCACTCCGCAACACTGAAGCTTTCTTT. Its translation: CASSPLRNTEAFF.

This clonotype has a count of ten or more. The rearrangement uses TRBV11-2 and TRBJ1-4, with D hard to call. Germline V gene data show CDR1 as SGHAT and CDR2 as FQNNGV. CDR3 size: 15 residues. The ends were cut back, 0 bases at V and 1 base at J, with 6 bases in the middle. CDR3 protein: CASSLEGRTNEKLFF. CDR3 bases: TGTGCCAGCAGCTTAGAGGGGAGAACTAATGAAAAACTGTTTTTT.

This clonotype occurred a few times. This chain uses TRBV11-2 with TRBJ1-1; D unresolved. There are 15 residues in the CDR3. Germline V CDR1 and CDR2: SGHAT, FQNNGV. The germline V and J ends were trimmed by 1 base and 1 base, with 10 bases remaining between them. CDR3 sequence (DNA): TGTGCCAGCAGCTTAGTGGAGGGTCGGAACACTGAAGCTTTCTTT. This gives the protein CASSLVEGRNTEAFF.

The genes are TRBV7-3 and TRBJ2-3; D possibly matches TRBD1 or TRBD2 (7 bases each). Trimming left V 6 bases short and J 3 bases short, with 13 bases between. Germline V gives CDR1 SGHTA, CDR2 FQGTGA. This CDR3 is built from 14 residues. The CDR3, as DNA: TGTGCCAGCAGTCCAGGGGGGGTGACAGATACGCAGTATTTT. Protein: CASSPGGVTDTQYF. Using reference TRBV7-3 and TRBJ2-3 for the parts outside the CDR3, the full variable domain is GAGVSQTPSNKVTEKGKYVELRCDPISGHTALYWYRQSLGQGPEFLIYFQGTGAADDSGLPNDRFFAVRPEGSVSTLKIQRTERGDSAVYLCASSPGGVTDTQYFGPGTRLTVL.

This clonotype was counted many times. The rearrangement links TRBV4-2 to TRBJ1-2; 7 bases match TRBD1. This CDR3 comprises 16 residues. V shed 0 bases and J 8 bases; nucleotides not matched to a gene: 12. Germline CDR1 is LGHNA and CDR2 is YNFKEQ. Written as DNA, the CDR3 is TGTGCCAGCAGCCAAGATGCTAGTCTAGGGGGCTGGGGCTACACCTTC. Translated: CASSQDASLGGWGYTF.

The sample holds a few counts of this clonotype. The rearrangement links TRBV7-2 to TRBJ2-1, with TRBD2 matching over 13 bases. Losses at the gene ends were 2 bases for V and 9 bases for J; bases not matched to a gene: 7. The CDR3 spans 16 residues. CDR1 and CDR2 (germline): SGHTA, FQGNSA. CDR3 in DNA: TGTGCCAGCAGCTTAAGGACTAGCGGGAGTAACGGTGAGCAGTTCTTC. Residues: CASSLRTSGSNGEQFF.

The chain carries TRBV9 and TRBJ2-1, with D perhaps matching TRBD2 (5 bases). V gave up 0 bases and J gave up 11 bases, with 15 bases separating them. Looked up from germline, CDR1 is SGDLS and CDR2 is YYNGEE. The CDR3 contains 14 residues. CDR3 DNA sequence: TGTGCCAGCAGCGTAGGCTTCCCACGGAGGAAGCAGTTCTTC. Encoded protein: CASSVGFPRRKQFF.

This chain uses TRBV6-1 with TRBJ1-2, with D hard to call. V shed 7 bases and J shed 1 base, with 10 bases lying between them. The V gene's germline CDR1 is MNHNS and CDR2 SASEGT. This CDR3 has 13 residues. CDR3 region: CASNRDLNYGYTF. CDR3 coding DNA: TGTGCCAGCAACAGAGACCTTAACTATGGCTACACCTTC.

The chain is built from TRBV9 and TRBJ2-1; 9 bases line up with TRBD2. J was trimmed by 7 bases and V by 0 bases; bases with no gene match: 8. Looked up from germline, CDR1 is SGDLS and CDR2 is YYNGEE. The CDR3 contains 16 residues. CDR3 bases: TGTGCCAGCAGCGTAGGTGTGCTAGCGGGGTTTAATGAGCAGTTCTTC. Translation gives CASSVGVLAGFNEQFF.

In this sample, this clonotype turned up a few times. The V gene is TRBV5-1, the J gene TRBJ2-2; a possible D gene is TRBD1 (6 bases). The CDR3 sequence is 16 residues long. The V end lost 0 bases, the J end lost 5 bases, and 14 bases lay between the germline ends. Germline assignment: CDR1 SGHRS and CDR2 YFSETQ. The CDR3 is CASSLVAGVGTGELFF. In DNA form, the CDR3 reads TGCGCCAGCAGCTTGGTGGCAGGGGTCGGGACCGGGGAGCTGTTTTTT.

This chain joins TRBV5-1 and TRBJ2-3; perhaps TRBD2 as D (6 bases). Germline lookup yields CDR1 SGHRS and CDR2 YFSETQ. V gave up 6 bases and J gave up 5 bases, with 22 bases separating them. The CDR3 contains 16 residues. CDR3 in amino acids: CASTRLGGLPGDTQYF. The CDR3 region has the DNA TGCGCCAGCACGAGATTGGGGGGACTTCCCGGAGATACGCAGTATTTT.